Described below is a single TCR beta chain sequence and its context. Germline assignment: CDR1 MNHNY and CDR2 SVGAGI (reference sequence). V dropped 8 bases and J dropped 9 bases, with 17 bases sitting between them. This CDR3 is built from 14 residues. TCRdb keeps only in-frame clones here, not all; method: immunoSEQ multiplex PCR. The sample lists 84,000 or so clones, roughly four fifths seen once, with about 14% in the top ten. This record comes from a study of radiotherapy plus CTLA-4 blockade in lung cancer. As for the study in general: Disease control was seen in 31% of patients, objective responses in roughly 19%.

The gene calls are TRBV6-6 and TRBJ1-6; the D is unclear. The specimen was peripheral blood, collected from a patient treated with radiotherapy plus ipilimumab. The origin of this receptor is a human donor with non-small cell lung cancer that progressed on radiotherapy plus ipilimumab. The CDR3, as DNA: TGTGCCAGCGGTGAGGTTCGCGACTCTTCACCCCTCCACTTT. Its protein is CASGEVRDSSPLHF.